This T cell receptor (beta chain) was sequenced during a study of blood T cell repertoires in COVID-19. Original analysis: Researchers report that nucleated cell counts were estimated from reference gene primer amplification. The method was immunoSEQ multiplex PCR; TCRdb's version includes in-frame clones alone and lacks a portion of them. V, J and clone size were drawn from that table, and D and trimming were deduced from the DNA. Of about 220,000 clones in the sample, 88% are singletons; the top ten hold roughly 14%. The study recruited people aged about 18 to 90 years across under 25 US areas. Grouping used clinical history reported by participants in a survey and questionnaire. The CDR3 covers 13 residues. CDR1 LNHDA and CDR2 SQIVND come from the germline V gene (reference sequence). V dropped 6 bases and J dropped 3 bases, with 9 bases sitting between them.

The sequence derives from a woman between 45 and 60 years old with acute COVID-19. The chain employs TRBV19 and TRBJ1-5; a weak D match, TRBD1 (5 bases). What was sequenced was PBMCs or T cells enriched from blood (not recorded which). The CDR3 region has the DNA TGTGCCAGTAGCGAGACAGTCAATCAGCCCCAGCATTTT. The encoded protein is CASSETVNQPQHF.